The TCR beta chain under discussion was sequenced for a study of untreated major depressive disorder. CD4+ T cell purity was typically about 96%. Germline CDR1 reads LGHNA; CDR2 reads YNFKEQ. V was pared by 2 bases and J by 2 bases, with 19 bases between. The CDR3 totals 19 residues. Study-level findings and limits: CD4+ T cells from depressed patients used TRBV05-01 (Vbeta 5.1) more often than controls.

On this clone itself: The antigen is unknown.

Clones were sequenced by immunoSEQ multiplex PCR, and TCRdb holds only the in-frame ones, with some missing. The sample has about 25,000 clones; around 90% are singletons. This clonotype originated in a woman under 40 with major depressive disorder. Sequencing was done on a sample of CD4+ T cells from PBMCs. The chain couples TRBV4-2 to TRBJ1-6; D unclear. The CDR3 coding sequence is TGTGCCAGCAGCCAAATGGCAGGTAATACGAGAACCTATAATTCACCCCTCCACTTT. Its protein product is CASSQMAGNTRTYNSPLHF.